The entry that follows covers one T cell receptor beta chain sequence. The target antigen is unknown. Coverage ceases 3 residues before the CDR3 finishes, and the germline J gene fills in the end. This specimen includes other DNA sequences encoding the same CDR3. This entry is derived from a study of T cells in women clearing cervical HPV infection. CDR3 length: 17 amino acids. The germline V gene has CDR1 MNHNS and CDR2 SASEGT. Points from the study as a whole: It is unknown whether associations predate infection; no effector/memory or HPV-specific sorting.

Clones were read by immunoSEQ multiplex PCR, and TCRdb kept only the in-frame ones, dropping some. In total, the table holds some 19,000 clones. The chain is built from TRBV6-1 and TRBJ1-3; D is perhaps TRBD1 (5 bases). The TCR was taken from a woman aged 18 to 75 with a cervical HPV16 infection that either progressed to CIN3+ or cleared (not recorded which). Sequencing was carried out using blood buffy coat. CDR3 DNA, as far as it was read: TGTGCCAGCAGTGAAGCGCATGGCGGGGCAGAACGAAATACA. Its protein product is CASSEAHGGAERNT. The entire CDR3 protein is CASSEAHGGAERNTIYF.